Listed here are 26 T cell receptor beta chains from one sample, sequenced in a study of CD8+ T cells in alopecia areata. Sequencing relied on a cDNA template that was reverse transcribed from extracted RNA. Sequenced by immunoSEQ multiplex PCR; TCRdb stores in-frame clones only, minus some. The sample contains fewer than 150,000 clones, around two fifths of which appear only once. The sequencing input was CD4+ T cells sorted from blood. These receptors were collected from a human donor with alopecia areata.

V is TRBV7-2 and J is TRBJ2-7, with D unclear. The CDR3 loop spans 13 amino acids. V lost 5 bases to trimming and J lost 6 bases, with 14 bases between them. The germline V gene encodes CDR1 SGHTA and CDR2 FQGNSA. Here the CDR3 DNA reads TGTGCCAGCAGCCTAACCCAGCCTCTCGAGCAGTACTTC. As protein: CASSLTQPLEQYF.

The chain links TRBV28 to TRBJ2-7, with TRBD1 identical over 7 bases. V trimming: 5 bases; J trimming: 0 bases; junction bases outside the gene matches: 7. CDR1 and CDR2 (germline): MDHEN, SYDVKM. This CDR3 region has 15 residues. CDR3 coding DNA: TGTGCCAGCAGTCCAGGGACAGCGAGCTCCTACGAGCAGTACTTC. Encoded protein: CASSPGTASSYEQYF.

This clone showed up just a few times. CDR3 coding DNA: TGTGCTTGCAGTGAAGGGGCAGGGGGCGAAGAGACCCAGTACTTC. Translation gives CACSEGAGGEETQYF. The V gene is TRBV27, the J gene TRBJ2-5, with 8 bases that match TRBD1. Germline CDR1 reads MNHEY; CDR2 reads SMNVEV (reference sequence). The CDR3 runs 15 residues.

CDR3 nucleotide sequence: TGCAGCGTTGAAGTCCAACAGGGTAACGAGCAGTACTTC. It is translated as CSVEVQQGNEQYF. This rearrangement joins TRBV29-1 to TRBJ2-7; D perhaps matches TRBD1 (6 bases). V was pared by 1 base and J by 5 bases, with 12 bases between. CDR1 SQVTM and CDR2 ANQGSEA come from the germline V gene. This CDR3 has 13 residues.

The chain joins TRBV6-5 to TRBJ2-7; 11 nucleotides agree with TRBD2. V shed 5 bases, J shed 5 bases, and the junction held 5 bases outside the gene matches. The CDR3 is made up of 14 amino acids. Germline assignment: CDR1 MNHEY and CDR2 SVGAGI. In DNA, the CDR3 is TGTGCCAGCAGTCCGTGGGGACTAGCGGACGAGCAGTACTTC. Protein sequence: CASSPWGLADEQYF.

The rearrangement links TRBV29-1 to TRBJ1-2; 9 bases agree with TRBD1. The length of the CDR3 is 11 residues. V shed 7 bases, J shed 6 bases, and the junction held 3 bases outside the gene matches. Germline V CDR1 and CDR2: SQVTM, ANQGSEA. DNA for the CDR3: TGCAGCGCGGGACAGGGTGATGGCTACACCTTC. Its protein is CSAGQGDGYTF.

The J gene is TRBJ2-7, the V gene TRBV11-2, with a possible D match to TRBD1 (6 bases). The CDR3 spans 14 residues. Per germline, CDR1 SGHAT and CDR2 FQNNGV. The V end was cut by 3 bases, the J end by 0 bases, with 9 bases between. CDR3 protein: CASSFGTLSYEQYF. The CDR3 nucleotides read TGTGCCAGCAGCTTTGGGACACTCTCCTACGAGCAGTACTTC. The full variable domain, with the rest looked up from reference TRBV11-2 and TRBJ2-7, is EAGVAQSPRYKIIEKRQSVAFWCNPISGHATLYWYQQILGQGPKLLIQFQNNGVVDDSQLPKDRFSAERLKGVDSTLKIQPAKLEDSAVYLCASSFGTLSYEQYFGPGTRLTVT.

The CDR3: CAWSPMGYGYTF. The DNA for the CDR3 is TGTGCCTGGAGCCCCATGGGCTATGGCTACACCTTC. V usage is TRBV30 and J usage is TRBJ1-2; no clear D gene. This CDR3 is 12 amino acids long. V was clipped by 3 bases and J by 4 bases, with 9 bases between them. Germline V lookup: CDR1 GTSNPN, CDR2 SVGIG (reference sequence). Full variable domain (outside the CDR3, taken from reference TRBV30 and TRBJ1-2): SQTIHQWPATLVQPVGSPLSLECTVEGTSNPNLYWYRQAAGRGLQLLFYSVGIGQISSEVPQNLSASRPQDRQFILSSKKLLLSDSGFYLCAWSPMGYGYTFGSGTRLTVV.

CDR3 sequence reads: CASSQEGTGDAYTEAFF. CDR3 nucleotides: TGCGCCAGCAGCCAAGAAGGGACAGGGGACGCCTACACTGAAGCTTTCTTT. The chain uses TRBV4-3 and TRBJ1-1; 10 nucleotides agree with TRBD1. The CDR3 sequence is 17 residues long. Germline V gives CDR1 LGHNA, CDR2 YSLEER. V lost 0 bases and J lost 3; bases outside the gene matches: 7.

This clone occurred a few times. The chain joins TRBV7-9 to TRBJ1-1, with no clear D. The V gene's germline CDR1 is SEHNR and CDR2 FQNEAQ (reference sequence). The V gene lost 3 bases and the J gene lost 4 bases, with 9 bases spanning the gap. This CDR3 is 13 amino acids long. The CDR3 DNA reads TGTGCCAGCAGCTTGGAGGTAGGCACTGAAGCTTTCTTT. This gives the protein CASSLEVGTEAFF.

CDR3 nucleotide sequence: TGTGCCAGCAGTGAATTGGGGGCAGTACAAGAGACCCAGTACTTC. It translates to CASSELGAVQETQYF. The gene calls are TRBV25-1 and TRBJ2-5, with a possible D match to TRBD1 (6 bases). This CDR3 is built from 15 residues. The germline gives CDR1 MGHDK, CDR2 SYGVNS. Trimming left V 1 base short and J 2 bases short, with 11 bases between.

This clone showed up just a few times. The same CDR3 also results from other DNA sequences found in this sample. The rearrangement joins TRBV29-1 to TRBJ1-2; D ambiguous. Trimming cost V 2 bases and J 7 bases, with 11 bases left between them. Germline V gene lookup returns CDR1 SQVTM and CDR2 ANQGSEA. The CDR3 contains 12 residues. The CDR3 region has the DNA TGCAGCGTTGAAACTGGACGCGGTGGCTACACCTTC. Its protein is CSVETGRGGYTF.

The V gene is TRBV29-1, the J gene TRBJ2-2, with 8 bases aligning to TRBD1. With V trimmed by 6 bases and J by 4 bases, 10 bases remained unmatched. This CDR3 has 15 amino acids. Germline V CDR1 and CDR2: SQVTM, ANQGSEA. CDR3 amino acids: CSVRRQGLRTGELFF. CDR3 DNA sequence: TGCAGCGTGAGGAGACAGGGGTTGCGCACCGGGGAGCTGTTTTTT.

This clone was recorded a few times. V and J are TRBV14 and TRBJ2-6; no definite D call. The germline V gene encodes CDR1 SGHDN and CDR2 FVKESK. The CDR3 loop spans 14 amino acids. V was shortened by 4 bases and J by 2 bases, with 6 bases between the two germline ends. The CDR3 sequence: CASSRVPGANVLTF. DNA of the CDR3: TGTGCCAGCAGCCGAGTACCTGGGGCCAACGTCCTGACTTTC. Full variable domain (rest looked up from reference TRBV14 and TRBJ2-6): EAGVTQFPSHSVIEKGQTVTLRCDPISGHDNLYWYRRVMGKEIKFLLHFVKESKQDESGMPNNRFLAERTGGTYSTLKVQPAELEDSGVYFCASSRVPGANVLTFGAGSRLTVL.

This sequence joins TRBV7-2 and TRBJ1-2; D unresolved. This CDR3 contains 14 residues. Germline V gene data show CDR1 as SGHTA and CDR2 as FQGNSA. Trimming cost V 1 base and J 4 bases, with 10 bases left between them. CDR3 bases: TGTGCCAGCAGCTTAGGGAGGGAGACCTATGGCTACACCTTC. As protein: CASSLGRETYGYTF.

This chain connects TRBV7-2 to TRBJ2-7, with 7 bases aligning to TRBD2. The CDR3 runs 17 residues. Germline lookup yields CDR1 SGHTA and CDR2 FQGNSA. The V segment lost 1 base and the J segment 2 bases; nucleotides outside the gene matches: 11. In DNA, the CDR3 is TGTGCCAGCAGCTTAGTTGAGGGCGGGAGTCAGGCCTACGAGCAGTACTTC. As protein: CASSLVEGGSQAYEQYF.

J is TRBJ2-1 and V is TRBV27, with a possible D match to TRBD2 (6 bases). Per germline, CDR1 MNHEY and CDR2 SMNVEV (reference sequence). The CDR3 is 13 amino acids. Trimming stripped 3 bases from V and 4 bases from J, with 7 bases between. The CDR3 protein is CASSFRGYNEQFF. The CDR3 DNA reads as TGTGCCAGCAGTTTCCGGGGGTACAATGAGCAGTTCTTC.

This clone turned up a few times. This rearrangement joins TRBV19 to TRBJ2-6, with unresolved D. Per the germline V gene, CDR1 is LNHDA and CDR2 is SQIVND (reference sequence). CDR3 length equals 15 residues. V was shortened by 3 bases and J by 0 bases, with 6 bases between the two germline ends. CDR3 in amino acids: CASSIEASGANVLTF. CDR3 coding DNA: TGTGCCAGTAGTATTGAGGCCTCTGGGGCCAACGTCCTGACTTTC.

V is TRBV6-1 and J is TRBJ2-1; D unresolved. CDR3 length: 12 residues. Trimming pared 7 bases from V and 10 bases from J, leaving 14 bases between. Germline CDR1 is MNHNS and CDR2 is SASEGT. This CDR3 reads CASITLLREQFF. The CDR3 DNA follows: TGTGCCAGCATAACTCTCTTGAGAGAGCAGTTCTTC.

This clone has more than one count but fewer than ten. This rearrangement joins TRBV29-1 to TRBJ1-2; possible D gene TRBD1, 5 bases. CDR1 and CDR2 (germline): SQVTM, ANQGSEA. Trimming stripped 4 bases from V and 4 bases from J, with 13 bases between. CDR3 length equals 13 residues. The CDR3 spells CSVAQGPPYGYTF. Here the CDR3 DNA reads TGCAGCGTTGCCCAGGGTCCCCCCTATGGCTACACCTTC.

V and J are TRBV29-1 and TRBJ2-1; no clear D. Trimming pared 0 bases from V and 2 bases from J, leaving 11 bases between. CDR3 length equals 15 residues. CDR1 SQVTM and CDR2 ANQGSEA come from the germline V gene. The CDR3 sequence: CSVEDRTQAYNEQFF. The CDR3 DNA reads as TGCAGCGTTGAAGATCGGACCCAGGCCTACAATGAGCAGTTCTTC.

The chain carries TRBV7-9 and TRBJ1-1; a weak D match, TRBD1 (5 bases). From germline, CDR1 is SEHNR and CDR2 FQNEAQ (reference sequence). The CDR3 consists of 13 residues. V was clipped by 6 bases and J by 2 bases, with 10 bases between them. The CDR3 DNA reads TGTGCCAGCAGTTCCGACAGTAACACTGAAGCTTTCTTT. Amino acid sequence: CASSSDSNTEAFF.

This clone was counted only a few times. The rearrangement uses TRBV12-5 and TRBJ2-4; TRBD2 is a possible D gene (5 bases). The CDR3 length is 19 residues. The germline V gene has CDR1 LGHNT and CDR2 FRNRAP. The V gene lost 3 bases and the J gene lost 3 bases, with 24 bases spanning the gap. The CDR3 spells CASGFLESWTHRGKNIQYF. CDR3 nucleotide sequence: TGTGCTAGTGGTTTCCTCGAGTCTTGGACCCATCGGGGCAAAAACATTCAGTACTTC.

The chain joins TRBV9 to TRBJ2-1, with 7 bases lining up with TRBD1. Germline loops: CDR1 SGDLS, CDR2 YYNGEE. V shed 3 bases, J shed 5 bases, and the junction held 2 bases outside the gene matches. CDR3 size: 13 residues. The CDR3 loop is CASSAQGDNEQFF. Written as DNA, the CDR3 is TGTGCCAGCAGCGCGCAGGGGGACAATGAGCAGTTCTTC.

V is TRBV20-1 and J is TRBJ2-5; D possibly corresponds to TRBD2 (5 bases). This CDR3 contains 11 residues. Trimming took off 3 bases at V and 3 bases at J, with 5 bases between the two ends. Per germline, CDR1 DFQATT and CDR2 SNEGSKA (reference sequence). CDR3 protein: CSASGEETQYF. Here the CDR3 DNA reads TGCAGTGCTAGCGGGGAAGAGACCCAGTACTTC.

This rearrangement joins TRBV5-1 to TRBJ2-7; the match to TRBD2 covers 12 bases. The CDR3 length is 15 residues. Germline-derived CDR1 and CDR2 are SGHRS and YFSETQ. V dropped 0 bases and J dropped 6; count of bases not matched to a gene: 4. CDR3 protein: CASSLEASGGAEQYF. The CDR3 nucleotides read TGCGCCAGCAGCTTGGAGGCTAGCGGGGGGGCCGAGCAGTACTTC.